Shown below are 16 T cell receptor beta chains from a single sample sequenced in a study of Ad26.COV2.S vaccination and SARS-CoV-2 variants. The treatment denotes: around 19 received Ad26.COV2.S at low or high dose, single or two shots; roughly five received placebo; per-sample allocation not given. Samples came from day 63 after the first vaccine or placebo injection. The table came from immunoSEQ multiplex PCR; TCRdb's copy has only in-frame clones and leaves some out. The profile shows roughly 300,000 clones, 88% of them singletons. Here the sequenced sample was peripheral blood, taken in a trial of Ad26.COV2.S vaccine versus placebo. Receptors were obtained from a person between 18 and 65 years old who received the Ad26.COV2.S COVID-19 vaccine or a placebo.

V is TRBV5-1 and J is TRBJ2-3; 10 positions match TRBD1. The CDR3 is made up of 17 amino acids. After removal of 2 bases from V and 4 bases from J, the junction contained 10 bases not matched to a gene. CDR1 and CDR2 from the germline V gene are SGHRS and YFSETQ. The chain's CDR3 is CASSFHPPGQGSDTQYF. As DNA, the CDR3 is TGCGCCAGCAGCTTTCACCCTCCGGGACAGGGGTCAGATACGCAGTATTTT.

DNA for the CDR3: TGTGCCAGCATCGACTGGGGGGAGAACACTGAAGCTTTCTTT. Translating it yields CASIDWGENTEAFF. The rearrangement uses TRBV6-5 and TRBJ1-1, with a possible D match to TRBD1 (5 bases). The CDR3 has 14 amino acids. CDR1 and CDR2 (germline): MNHEY, SVGAGI. Deletions cut 7 bases from V and 1 base from J, with 13 bases between.

This sequence joins TRBV4-3 and TRBJ1-5; D remains unclear. V was trimmed by 0 bases and J by 6 bases, leaving 6 bases between them. CDR1 LGHNA and CDR2 YSLEER come from the germline V gene. The CDR3 length is 13 residues. DNA of the CDR3: TGCGCCAGCAGCCAAGATGGTGGTCAGCCCCAGCATTTT. This codes for CASSQDGGQPQHF.

The chain combines TRBV5-1 with TRBJ2-1, with D maybe TRBD2 (6 bases). The CDR3 sequence is 15 residues long. V was pared by 0 bases and J by 4 bases, with 11 bases between. Per the germline V gene, CDR1 is SGHRS and CDR2 is YFSETQ. The CDR3 nucleotides are TGCGCCAGCAGCTTGGAAGCGGGCACGTACAATGAGCAGTTCTTC. This encodes CASSLEAGTYNEQFF.

J is TRBJ2-3 and V is TRBV29-1; D might be TRBD2 (5 bases). Germline assignment: CDR1 SQVTM and CDR2 ANQGSEA. The CDR3 length is 13 residues. V lost 6 bases and J 2 bases, leaving 12 bases between the germline ends. CDR3 DNA sequence: TGCAGCGTAGTGGACTCGCCCACAGATACGCAGTATTTT. Translated, it gives CSVVDSPTDTQYF.

This rearrangement joins TRBV15 to TRBJ2-7; tentative D call: TRBD1 (5 bases). The CDR3 spans 15 residues. Germline V gene lookup returns CDR1 LNHNV and CDR2 YYDKDF (reference sequence). Deletions cut 0 bases from V and 0 bases from J, with 9 bases between. CDR3: CATSRDTGISYEQYF. CDR3 nucleotide sequence: TGTGCCACCAGCAGAGATACAGGTATCTCCTACGAGCAGTACTTC.

The rearrangement joins TRBV28 to TRBJ1-6; D gene unclear. V lost 5 bases to trimming and J lost 5 bases, with 16 bases between them. CDR1 is MDHEN, CDR2 SYDVKM, per germline. The CDR3 sequence is 16 residues long. For the CDR3, the DNA is TGTGCCAGCAGTCCCACCCGGTGGCCCAATAATTCACCCCTCCACTTT. It is translated as CASSPTRWPNNSPLHF.

There are a few counts of this clone. The chain links TRBV12-3 or TRBV12-4 to TRBJ1-6; TRBD1 agrees at 7 bases. Germline trimming cut 4 bases from V and 6 bases from J; bases unmatched to any gene: 0. CDR3 size: 13 residues. CDR3 protein: CASSYRGNSPLHF. In DNA, the CDR3 is TGTGCCAGCAGTTACAGGGGTAATTCACCCCTCCACTTT.

The chain links TRBV30 to TRBJ2-1; TRBD2 matches 9 bases. Germline CDR1 GTSNPN, CDR2 SVGIG (reference sequence). V lost 5 bases to trimming and J lost 8 bases; unmatched junction nucleotides: 4. The CDR3 loop spans 12 amino acids. CDR3 in amino acids: CAWSSGGHEQFF. The CDR3 DNA follows: TGTGCCTGGTCCAGCGGGGGGCATGAGCAGTTCTTC.

The chain carries TRBV7-9 and TRBJ1-5; D gene ambiguous. Germline CDR1 reads SEHNR; CDR2 reads FQNEAQ (reference sequence). The CDR3 has 16 residues. V was trimmed by 1 base and J by 4 bases, leaving 14 bases between them. This chain's CDR3 is CASSLGQARKNQPQHF. Written as DNA, the CDR3 is TGTGCCAGCAGCTTAGGGCAGGCCCGCAAAAATCAGCCCCAGCATTTT.

This clone showed up just once. The chain uses TRBV6-2 or TRBV6-3 and TRBJ1-2; D perhaps matches TRBD1 (6 bases). V was shortened by 4 bases and J by 3 bases, with 9 bases between the two germline ends. This CDR3 region has 13 residues. In germline, CDR1 is MNHEY, CDR2 SVGEGT. CDR3 in DNA: TGTGCCAGCAGTTGGGACACTGACTATGGCTACACCTTC. Its protein product is CASSWDTDYGYTF.

The chain uses TRBV5-4 and TRBJ1-2, with D hard to call. Germline loops: CDR1 SGHNT, CDR2 YYREEE (reference sequence). Trimming pared 6 bases from V and 6 bases from J, leaving 24 bases between. The length of the CDR3 is 16 residues. CDR3 DNA: TGTGCCAGCATGCCTTGGGGAGAGGACTCGGCGCATGGCTACACCTTC. Translated: CASMPWGEDSAHGYTF.

A few counts support this clone. This same CDR3 is encoded by further DNA sequences in the sample. This sequence joins TRBV5-4 and TRBJ1-1; no definite D call. The CDR3 covers 13 residues. Germline values: CDR1 SGHNT, CDR2 YYREEE (reference sequence). V was trimmed by 4 bases and J by 1 base, leaving 8 bases between them. The CDR3 sequence: CASSLNRNTEAFF. CDR3 bases: TGTGCCAGCAGCCTAAACAGGAACACTGAAGCTTTCTTT.

About this clone: One end of the junction is discordant with germline, which a read error may explain. This chain uses TRBV6-1 with TRBJ1-5; D possibly corresponds to TRBD1 (5 bases). Germline CDR1 reads MNHNS; CDR2 reads SASEGT. This CDR3 comprises 15 residues. DNA of the CDR3: TGTGCCAGCAGCGAAGGGGAGCAGGGAGGGCAGCCCCAGCATTTT. Translating it yields CASSEGEQGGQPQHF.

CDR3 region: CASSHPSGYERSDTQYF. The CDR3 DNA follows: TGTGCCAGCAGCCATCCATCGGGCTACGAGAGGTCAGATACGCAGTATTTT. This rearrangement joins TRBV7-2 to TRBJ2-3; D is uncertain. The germline gives CDR1 SGHTA, CDR2 FQGNSA. The ends were cut back, 5 bases at V and 4 bases at J, with 22 bases in the middle. The CDR3 is 17 residues long. Full variable domain (missing parts from reference TRBV7-2 and TRBJ2-3): GAGVSQSPSNKVTEKGKDVELRCDPISGHTALYWYRQSLGQGLEFLIYFQGNSAPDKSGLPSDRFSAERTGGSVSTLTIQRTQQEDSAVYLCASSHPSGYERSDTQYFGPGTRLTVL.

J is TRBJ1-2 and V is TRBV4-2; D unclear. This CDR3 spans 15 amino acids. V lost 0 bases, J lost 5 bases, and 13 bases lay in between. CDR1 and CDR2 from the germline V gene are LGHNA and YNFKEQ. The chain's CDR3 is CASSQESAGKYGYTF. The CDR3 coding sequence is TGTGCCAGCAGCCAAGAATCGGCAGGAAAGTATGGCTACACCTTC.